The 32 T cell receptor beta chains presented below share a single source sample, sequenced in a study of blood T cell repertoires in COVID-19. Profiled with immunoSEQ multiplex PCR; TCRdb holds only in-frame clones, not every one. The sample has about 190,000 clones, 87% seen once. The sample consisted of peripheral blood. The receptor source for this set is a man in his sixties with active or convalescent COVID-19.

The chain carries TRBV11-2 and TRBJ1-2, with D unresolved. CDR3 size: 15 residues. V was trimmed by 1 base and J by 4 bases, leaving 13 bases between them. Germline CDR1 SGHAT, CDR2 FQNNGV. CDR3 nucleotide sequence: TGTGCCAGCAGCTTAGTGTGGACGGCGGGCTATGGCTACACCTTC. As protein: CASSLVWTAGYGYTF.

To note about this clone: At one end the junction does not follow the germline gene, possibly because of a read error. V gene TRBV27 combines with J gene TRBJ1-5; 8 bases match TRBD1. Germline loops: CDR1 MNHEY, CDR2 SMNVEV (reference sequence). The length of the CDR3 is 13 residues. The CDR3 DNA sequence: TGTGCCAGCAGTTCAGGGGGCAAGCAGCCCCAGCATTTT. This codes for CASSSGGKQPQHF.

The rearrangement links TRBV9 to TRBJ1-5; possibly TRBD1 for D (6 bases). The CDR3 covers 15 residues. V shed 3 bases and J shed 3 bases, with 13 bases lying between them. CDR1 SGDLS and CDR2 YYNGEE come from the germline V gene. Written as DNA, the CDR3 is TGTGCCAGCAGCGAGGGAGGGGGTCTCAATCAGCCCCAGCATTTT. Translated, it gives CASSEGGGLNQPQHF.

This CDR3 is CASSLPGGNTEAFF. CDR3 nucleotides: TGCGCCAGCAGCCTCCCTGGAGGGAACACTGAAGCTTTCTTT. The J gene is TRBJ1-1, the V gene TRBV5-1; D gene uncertain. CDR1 and CDR2 from the germline V gene are SGHRS and YFSETQ. This CDR3 comprises 14 residues. V lost 4 bases and J 1 base, leaving 11 bases between the germline ends.

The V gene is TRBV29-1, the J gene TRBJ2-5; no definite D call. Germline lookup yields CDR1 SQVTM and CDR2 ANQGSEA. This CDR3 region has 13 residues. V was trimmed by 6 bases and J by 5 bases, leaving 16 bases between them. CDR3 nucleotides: TGCAGCGTGATTTTTGTGGGCGATGAGACCCAGTACTTC. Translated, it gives CSVIFVGDETQYF.

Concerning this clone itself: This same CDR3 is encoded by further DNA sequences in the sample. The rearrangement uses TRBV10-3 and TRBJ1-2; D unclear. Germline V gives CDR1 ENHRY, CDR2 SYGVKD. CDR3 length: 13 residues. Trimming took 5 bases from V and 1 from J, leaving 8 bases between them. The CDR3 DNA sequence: TGTGCCATCAGTCCGGGGAATAACTATGGCTACACCTTC. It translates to CAISPGNNYGYTF.

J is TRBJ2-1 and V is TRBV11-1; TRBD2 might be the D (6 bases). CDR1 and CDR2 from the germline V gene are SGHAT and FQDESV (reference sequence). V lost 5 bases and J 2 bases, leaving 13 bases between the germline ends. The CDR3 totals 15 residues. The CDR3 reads CASSLFGGTYNEQFF. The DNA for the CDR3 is TGTGCCAGCAGCCTTTTCGGAGGGACCTACAATGAGCAGTTCTTC.

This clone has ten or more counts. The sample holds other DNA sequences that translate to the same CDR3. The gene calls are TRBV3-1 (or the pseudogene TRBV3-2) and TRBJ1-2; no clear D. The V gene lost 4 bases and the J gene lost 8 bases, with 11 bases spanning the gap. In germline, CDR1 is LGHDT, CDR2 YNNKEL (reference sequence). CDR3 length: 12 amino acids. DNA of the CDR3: TGTGCCAGCAGCCCGAGAGGGCGCGGCTACACCTTC. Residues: CASSPRGRGYTF.

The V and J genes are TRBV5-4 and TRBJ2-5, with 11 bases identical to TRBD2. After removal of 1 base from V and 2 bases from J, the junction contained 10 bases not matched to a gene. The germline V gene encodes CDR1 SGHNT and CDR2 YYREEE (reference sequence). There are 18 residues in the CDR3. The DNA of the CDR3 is TGTGCCAGCAGCTTGAAGGTGCGCCTAGCGGGGGGACAAGAGACCCAGTACTTC. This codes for CASSLKVRLAGGQETQYF.

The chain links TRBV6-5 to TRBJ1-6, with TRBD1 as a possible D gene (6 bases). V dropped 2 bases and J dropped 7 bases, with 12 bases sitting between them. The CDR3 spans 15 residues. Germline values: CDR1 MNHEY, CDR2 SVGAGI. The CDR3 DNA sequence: TGTGCCAGCAGTTACGGACAGTCCGGGAATTCACCCCTCCACTTT. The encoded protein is CASSYGQSGNSPLHF.

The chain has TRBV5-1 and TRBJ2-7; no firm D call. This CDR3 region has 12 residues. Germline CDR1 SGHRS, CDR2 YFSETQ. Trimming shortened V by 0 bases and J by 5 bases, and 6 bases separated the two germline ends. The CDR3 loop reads CASSLVQDEQYF. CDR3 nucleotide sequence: TGCGCCAGCAGCTTGGTTCAGGACGAGCAGTACTTC. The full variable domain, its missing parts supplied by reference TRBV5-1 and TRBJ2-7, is KAGVTQTPRYLIKTRGQQVTLSCSPISGHRSVSWYQQTPGQGLQFLFEYFSETQRNKGNFPGRFSGRQFSNSRSEMNVSTLELGDSALYLCASSLVQDEQYFGPGTRLTVT.

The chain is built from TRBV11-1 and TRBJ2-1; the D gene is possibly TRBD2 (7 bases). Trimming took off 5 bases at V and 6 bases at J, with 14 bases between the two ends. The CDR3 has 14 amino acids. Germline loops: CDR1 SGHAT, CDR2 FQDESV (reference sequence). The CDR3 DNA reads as TGTGCCAGCAGCGGGGGGGCACGAATCAATGAGCAGTTCTTC. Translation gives CASSGGARINEQFF.

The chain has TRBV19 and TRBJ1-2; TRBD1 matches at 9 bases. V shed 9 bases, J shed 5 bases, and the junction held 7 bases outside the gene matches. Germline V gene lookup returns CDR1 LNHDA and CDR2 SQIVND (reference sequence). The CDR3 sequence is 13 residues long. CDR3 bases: TGTGCCAGCCGGGACAGGGATTTTTATGGCTACACCTTC. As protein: CASRDRDFYGYTF.

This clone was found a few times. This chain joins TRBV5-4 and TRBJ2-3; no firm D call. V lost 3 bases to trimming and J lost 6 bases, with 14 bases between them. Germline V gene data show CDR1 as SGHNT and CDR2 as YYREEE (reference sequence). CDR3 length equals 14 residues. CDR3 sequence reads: CASSSPPPVDTQYF. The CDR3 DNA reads TGTGCCAGCAGCTCTCCCCCCCCTGTGGATACGCAGTATTTT.

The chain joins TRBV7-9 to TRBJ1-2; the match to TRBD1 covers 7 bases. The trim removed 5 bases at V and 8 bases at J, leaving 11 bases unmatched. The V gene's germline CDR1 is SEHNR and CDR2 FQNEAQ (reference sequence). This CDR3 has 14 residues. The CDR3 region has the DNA TGTGCCAGCAGCGAAGTAATGACAGGGAACGGCTACACCTTC. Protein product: CASSEVMTGNGYTF.

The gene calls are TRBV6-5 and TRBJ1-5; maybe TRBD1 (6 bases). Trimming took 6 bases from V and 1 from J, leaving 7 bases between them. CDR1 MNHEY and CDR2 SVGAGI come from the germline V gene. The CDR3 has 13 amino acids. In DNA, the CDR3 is TGTGCCAGCAGACAGGGAAGCAATCAGCCCCAGCATTTT. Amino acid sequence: CASRQGSNQPQHF.

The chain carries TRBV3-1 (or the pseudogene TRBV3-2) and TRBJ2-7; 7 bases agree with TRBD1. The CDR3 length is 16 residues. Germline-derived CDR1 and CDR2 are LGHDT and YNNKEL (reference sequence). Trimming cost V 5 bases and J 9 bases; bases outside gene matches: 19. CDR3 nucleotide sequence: TGTGCCAGCAGCTTGCAGGGAACAGGGGCCCGGCGGAGGCAGTACTTC. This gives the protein CASSLQGTGARRRQYF.

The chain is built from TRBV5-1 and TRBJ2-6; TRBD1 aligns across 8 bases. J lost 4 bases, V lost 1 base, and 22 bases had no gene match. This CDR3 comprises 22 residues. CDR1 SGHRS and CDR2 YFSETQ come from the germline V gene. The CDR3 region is CASSLWLGTGRRFRPGANVLTF. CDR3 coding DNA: TGCGCCAGCAGCTTGTGGTTGGGGACAGGTAGGAGATTTCGACCCGGGGCCAACGTCCTGACTTTC.

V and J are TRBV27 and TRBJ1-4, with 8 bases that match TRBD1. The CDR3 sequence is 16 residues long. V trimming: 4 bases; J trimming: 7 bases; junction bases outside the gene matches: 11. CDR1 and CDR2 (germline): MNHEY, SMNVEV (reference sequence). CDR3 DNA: TGTGCCAGCAGTTCCTACTACAGGGGGAACGGTGAAAAACTGTTTTTT. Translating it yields CASSSYYRGNGEKLFF.

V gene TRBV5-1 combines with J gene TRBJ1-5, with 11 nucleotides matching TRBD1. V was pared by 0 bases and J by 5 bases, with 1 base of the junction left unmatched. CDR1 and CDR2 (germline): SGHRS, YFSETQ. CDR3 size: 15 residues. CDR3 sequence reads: CASSLGTGGDQPQHF. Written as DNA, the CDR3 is TGCGCCAGCAGCTTGGGGACAGGGGGCGATCAGCCCCAGCATTTT.

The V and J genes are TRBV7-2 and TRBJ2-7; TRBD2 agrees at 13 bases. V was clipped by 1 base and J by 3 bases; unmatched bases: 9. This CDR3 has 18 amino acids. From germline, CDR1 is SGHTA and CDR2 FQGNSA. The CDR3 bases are TGTGCCAGCAGCTTAGATGGGGGACTAGCGGGGATCTTCTACGAGCAGTACTTC. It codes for CASSLDGGLAGIFYEQYF.

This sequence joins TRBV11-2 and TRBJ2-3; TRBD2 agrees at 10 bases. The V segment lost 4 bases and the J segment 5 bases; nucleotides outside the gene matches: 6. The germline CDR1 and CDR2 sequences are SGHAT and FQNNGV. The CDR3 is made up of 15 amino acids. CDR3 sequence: CASSSGGLAVDTQYF. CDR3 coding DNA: TGTGCCAGCAGCTCGGGAGGACTAGCGGTAGATACGCAGTATTTT.

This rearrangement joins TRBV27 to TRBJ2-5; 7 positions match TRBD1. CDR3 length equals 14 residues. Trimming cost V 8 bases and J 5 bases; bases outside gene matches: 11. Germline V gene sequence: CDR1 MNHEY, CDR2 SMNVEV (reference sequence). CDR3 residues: CASSLRGLGETQYF. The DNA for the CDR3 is TGTGCCAGCTCTCTTAGGGGGCTTGGGGAGACCCAGTACTTC.

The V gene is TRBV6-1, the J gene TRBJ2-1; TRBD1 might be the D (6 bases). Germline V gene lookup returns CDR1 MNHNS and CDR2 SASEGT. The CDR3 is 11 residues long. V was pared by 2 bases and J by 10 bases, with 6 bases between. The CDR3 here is CASSERGEQFF. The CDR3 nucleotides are TGTGCCAGCAGTGAAAGGGGGGAGCAGTTCTTC.

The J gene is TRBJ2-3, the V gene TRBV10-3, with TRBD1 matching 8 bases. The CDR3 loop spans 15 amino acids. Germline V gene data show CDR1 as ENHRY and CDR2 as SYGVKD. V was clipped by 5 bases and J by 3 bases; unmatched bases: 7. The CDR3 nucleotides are TGTGCCATCAGTCCCCGGACAGGGATAACAGATACGCAGTATTTT. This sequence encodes CAISPRTGITDTQYF.

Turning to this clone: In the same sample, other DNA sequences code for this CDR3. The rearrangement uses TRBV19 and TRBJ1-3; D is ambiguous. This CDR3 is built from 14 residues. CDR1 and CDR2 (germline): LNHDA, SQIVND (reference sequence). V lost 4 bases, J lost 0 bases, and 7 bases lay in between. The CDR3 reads CASSTGSSGNTIYF. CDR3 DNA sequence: TGTGCCAGTAGTACGGGAAGCTCTGGAAACACCATATATTTT.

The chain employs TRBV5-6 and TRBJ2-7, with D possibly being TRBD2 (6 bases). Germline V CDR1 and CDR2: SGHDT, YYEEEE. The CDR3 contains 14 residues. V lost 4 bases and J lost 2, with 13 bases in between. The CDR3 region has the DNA TGTGCCAGCAGCCCCTCGGGAGTCCCCTACGAGCAGTACTTC. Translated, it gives CASSPSGVPYEQYF.

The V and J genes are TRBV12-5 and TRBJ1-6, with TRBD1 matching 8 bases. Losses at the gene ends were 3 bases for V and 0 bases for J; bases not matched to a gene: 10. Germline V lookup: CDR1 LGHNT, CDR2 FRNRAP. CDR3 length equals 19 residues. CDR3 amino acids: CASGFGAGGRSSYNSPLHF. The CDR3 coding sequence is TGTGCTAGTGGTTTTGGGGCAGGGGGCAGGAGCTCCTATAATTCACCCCTCCACTTT.

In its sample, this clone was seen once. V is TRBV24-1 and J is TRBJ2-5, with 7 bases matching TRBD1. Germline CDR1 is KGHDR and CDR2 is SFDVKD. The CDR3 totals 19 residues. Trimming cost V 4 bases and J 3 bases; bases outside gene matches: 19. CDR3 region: CATSDHWNAEGRGKETQYF. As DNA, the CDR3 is TGTGCCACCAGTGACCATTGGAACGCGGAAGGCAGGGGGAAAGAGACCCAGTACTTC.

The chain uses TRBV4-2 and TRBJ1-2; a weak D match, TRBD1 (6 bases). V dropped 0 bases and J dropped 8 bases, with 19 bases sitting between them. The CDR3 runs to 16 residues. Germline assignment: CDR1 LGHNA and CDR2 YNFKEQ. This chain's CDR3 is CASSQDPVGGRVGYTF. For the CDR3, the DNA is TGTGCCAGCAGCCAAGACCCTGTAGGGGGGAGGGTGGGCTACACCTTC.

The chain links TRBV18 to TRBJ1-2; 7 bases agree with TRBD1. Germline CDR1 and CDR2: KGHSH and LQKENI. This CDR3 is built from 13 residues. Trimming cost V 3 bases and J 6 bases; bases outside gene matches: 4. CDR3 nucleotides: TGTGCCAGCTCACCCACGACAGGGCATGGCTACACCTTC. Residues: CASSPTTGHGYTF. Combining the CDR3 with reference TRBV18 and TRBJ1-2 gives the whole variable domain NAGVMQNPRHLVRRRGQEARLRCSPMKGHSHVYWYRQLPEEGLKFMVYLQKENIIDESGMPKERFSAEFPKEGPSILRIQQVVRGDSAAYFCASSPTTGHGYTFGSGTRLTVV.

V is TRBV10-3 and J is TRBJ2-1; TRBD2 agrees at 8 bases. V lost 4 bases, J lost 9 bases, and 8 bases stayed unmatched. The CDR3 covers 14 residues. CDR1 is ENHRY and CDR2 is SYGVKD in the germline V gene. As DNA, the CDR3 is TGTGCCATCAGTGGGACTAGCAGTCTTCGTGAGCAGTTCTTC. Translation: CAISGTSSLREQFF.